The 14 T cell receptor beta chains listed next were all sequenced from one sample in a study of blood T cell repertoires in COVID-19. Method: immunoSEQ multiplex PCR; TCRdb's copy keeps in-frame clones and lacks some. Among about 260,000 clones, around 86% were seen once, and the ten largest hold approximately 9.8%. The specimen was peripheral blood. These receptors originate from a man aged 35-49 years who had recovered from COVID-19.

V and J are TRBV7-2 and TRBJ1-2; the D gene is possibly TRBD1 (6 bases). Germline assignment: CDR1 SGHTA and CDR2 FQGNSA. V gave up 4 bases and J gave up 0 bases, with 15 bases separating them. The CDR3 has 16 residues. This CDR3 reads CASSSGGGGTNYGYTF. CDR3 in DNA: TGTGCCAGCAGCTCCGGAGGTGGGGGCACTAACTATGGCTACACCTTC.

V gene TRBV7-2 combines with J gene TRBJ2-7; 9 bases map to TRBD1. The CDR3 loop spans 15 amino acids. With V trimmed by 3 bases and J by 3 bases, 6 bases remained unmatched. Germline V lookup: CDR1 SGHTA, CDR2 FQGNSA. CDR3: CASSLHRQGGYEQYF. Written as DNA, the CDR3 is TGTGCCAGCAGCTTGCATCGACAGGGGGGCTACGAGCAGTACTTC.

This clone appeared a few times. V gene TRBV5-1 combines with J gene TRBJ2-1, with 16 bases lining up with TRBD2. The germline V gene has CDR1 SGHRS and CDR2 YFSETQ. V lost 4 bases to trimming and J lost 4 bases; unmatched junction nucleotides: 14. This CDR3 is 20 amino acids long. Here the CDR3 reads CASSAPGIPGLAGGYNEQFF. For the CDR3, the DNA is TGCGCCAGCAGCGCGCCCGGGATACCGGGACTAGCGGGAGGGTACAATGAGCAGTTCTTC.

This clone was found once. This rearrangement joins TRBV23-1 to TRBJ1-3; TRBD1 is a possible D gene (5 bases). TRBV23-1 has ORF status, its function being uncertain. This CDR3 has 14 amino acids. V lost 7 bases, J lost 7 bases, and 17 bases lay in between. The CDR3 nucleotides are TGCGCCAGCACCCCTACGGAGGGGTCCAACACCATATATTTT. Amino acids: CASTPTEGSNTIYF.

The chain has TRBV27 and TRBJ2-5; TRBD2 matches 8 bases. This CDR3 is built from 12 residues. The trim removed 10 bases at V and 5 bases at J, leaving 6 bases unmatched. Germline V gene sequence: CDR1 MNHEY, CDR2 SMNVEV (reference sequence). CDR3: CATTGLDETQYF. The DNA for the CDR3 is TGTGCCACTACGGGACTAGACGAGACCCAGTACTTC.

This sequence joins TRBV3-1 (or the pseudogene TRBV3-2) and TRBJ2-2, with D possibly TRBD1 on 6 matching bases. Germline CDR1 reads LGHDT; CDR2 reads YNNKEL (reference sequence). The V gene lost 4 bases and the J gene lost 4 bases, with 13 bases spanning the gap. CDR3 length: 15 residues. The CDR3 DNA is TGTGCCAGCAGCCCCGAAAGGGGGATCACCGGGGAGCTGTTTTTT. It encodes CASSPERGITGELFF.

This rearrangement joins TRBV19 to TRBJ1-1; TRBD1 matches at 9 bases. This CDR3 is built from 16 residues. The trim removed 3 bases at V and 4 bases at J, leaving 9 bases unmatched. In germline, CDR1 is LNHDA, CDR2 SQIVND (reference sequence). The CDR3 protein is CASSILPTGGATEAFF. The CDR3 coding sequence is TGTGCCAGTAGTATCCTACCGACAGGGGGGGCCACTGAAGCTTTCTTT.

The chain joins TRBV7-2 to TRBJ2-3, with 7 nucleotides matching TRBD2. The CDR3 length is 16 residues. The germline V gene encodes CDR1 SGHTA and CDR2 FQGNSA. J was trimmed by 6 bases and V by 6 bases; bases with no gene match: 15. The CDR3 protein is CASSYAGTTGADTQYF. The CDR3, as DNA: TGTGCCAGCAGTTATGCCGGGACTACTGGGGCCGATACGCAGTATTTT.

The V call is TRBV5-4, the J call TRBJ2-3, with D maybe TRBD2 (6 bases). CDR1 and CDR2 (germline): SGHNT, YYREEE (reference sequence). CDR3 length: 18 amino acids. V was pared by 0 bases and J by 0 bases, with 17 bases between. The CDR3 reads CASSLAGRSGGSTDTQYF. The CDR3 DNA is TGTGCCAGCAGCTTGGCCGGAAGGTCCGGAGGGAGCACAGATACGCAGTATTTT.

This clone was observed a single time. This chain joins TRBV9 and TRBJ1-2; unclear D gene. The V end lost 0 bases, the J end lost 5 bases, and 14 bases lay between the germline ends. Germline loops: CDR1 SGDLS, CDR2 YYNGEE. The CDR3 runs 15 residues. The CDR3 here is CASSVGSSAQYGYTF. The CDR3 DNA follows: TGTGCCAGCAGCGTAGGGTCTTCAGCACAGTATGGCTACACCTTC.

The chain is built from TRBV11-2 and TRBJ2-1; TRBD2 matches 7 bases. The CDR3 sequence is 12 residues long. V shed 7 bases, J shed 7 bases, and the junction held 4 bases outside the gene matches. Germline CDR1 reads SGHAT; CDR2 reads FQNNGV. The CDR3 loop reads CASKRGGNEQFF. The CDR3 DNA is TGTGCCAGCAAACGCGGGGGTAATGAGCAGTTCTTC. Looking up the rest from reference TRBV11-2 and TRBJ2-1 gives the full variable domain: EAGVAQSPRYKIIEKRQSVAFWCNPISGHATLYWYQQILGQGPKLLIQFQNNGVVDDSQLPKDRFSAERLKGVDSTLKIQPAKLEDSAVYLCASKRGGNEQFFGPGTRLTVL.

This clone was counted a few times. The CDR3 DNA sequence: TGTGCCAGCAGTGACGACAGGGGAGGGGTTTATGGCTACACCTTC. Protein sequence: CASSDDRGGVYGYTF. The rearrangement joins TRBV6-1 to TRBJ1-2; 8 bases line up with TRBD1. Germline lookup yields CDR1 MNHNS and CDR2 SASEGT. V shed 3 bases, J shed 5 bases, and the junction held 8 bases outside the gene matches. CDR3 size: 15 residues.

This clone was found once. V and J are TRBV18 and TRBJ1-1; 9 nucleotides line up with TRBD1. Germline V gene data show CDR1 as KGHSH and CDR2 as LQKENI. J lost 7 bases, V lost 3 bases, and 6 bases had no gene match. This CDR3 region has 14 residues. The CDR3 loop is CASSPTQGAIEAFF. CDR3 nucleotide sequence: TGTGCCAGCTCACCCACACAGGGGGCCATTGAAGCTTTCTTT.

V gene TRBV18 combines with J gene TRBJ2-7, with TRBD2 identical over 10 bases. Looked up from germline, CDR1 is KGHSH and CDR2 is LQKENI. Unmatched junction bases numbered 15, after V lost 10 bases and J lost 3 bases. The CDR3 has 16 amino acids. CDR3 loop: CATKGQTSGTFYEQYF. The CDR3 DNA follows: TGTGCCACCAAGGGACAAACTAGCGGGACCTTCTACGAGCAGTACTTC. Together with reference TRBV18 and TRBJ2-7, the CDR3 gives the full variable domain: NAGVMQNPRHLVRRRGQEARLRCSPMKGHSHVYWYRQLPEEGLKFMVYLQKENIIDESGMPKERFSAEFPKEGPSILRIQQVVRGDSAAYFCATKGQTSGTFYEQYFGPGTRLTVT.